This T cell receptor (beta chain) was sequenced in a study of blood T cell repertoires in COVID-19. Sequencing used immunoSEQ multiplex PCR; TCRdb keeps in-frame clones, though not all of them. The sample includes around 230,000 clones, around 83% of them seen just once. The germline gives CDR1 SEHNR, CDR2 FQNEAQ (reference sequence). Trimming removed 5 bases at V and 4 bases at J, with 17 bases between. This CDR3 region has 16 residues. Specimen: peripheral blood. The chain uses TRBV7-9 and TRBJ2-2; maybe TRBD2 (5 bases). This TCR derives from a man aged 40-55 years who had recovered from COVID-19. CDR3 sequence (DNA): TGTGCCAGCAGCCTCGGTGAGAGGGTCGGCACCGGGGAGCTGTTTTTT. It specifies CASSLGERVGTGELFF. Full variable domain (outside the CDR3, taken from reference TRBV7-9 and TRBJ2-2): DTGVSQNPRHKITKRGQNVTFRCDPISEHNRLYWYRQTLGQGPEFLTYFQNEAQLEKSRLLSDRFSAERPKGSFSTLEIQRTEQGDSAMYLCASSLGERVGTGELFFGEGSRLTVL.